The rows below give T cell receptor beta chains drawn from one sample of a study of T cell repertoires in cytomegalovirus infection. One entry per CDR3 protein results from TCRdb running MiXCR on the reads. The sample yields about 700,000 distinct CDR3 sequences, approximately 33% seen once. These TCRs are of unknown antigen specificity. The starting material was cultured PBMCs, obtained from culture after CMV antigen stimulation. These receptors all stem from a human donor in good health (CMV status not recorded). Some clones in this sample may be carry-over from other donors' samples. Each CDR3 is given with its conserved first and last residue. A D gene is named only where the DNA matches it firmly. Size values are once, few and many counts, or a class for expanded clones, and some rows have none.

v_call	d_call	clone_size	j_call	cdr3_aa	cdr3_nt
TRBV29-1	NA	NA	TRBJ2-7	CSVVRGSNEQYF	TGCAGCGTTGTGAGGGGATCTAACGAGCAGTACTTC
TRBV10-3	NA	few	TRBJ2-5	CAISAPQETQYF	TGTGCCATCAGCGCCCCTCAGGAGACCCAGTACTTC
TRBV5-1	NA	once	TRBJ2-5	CASRARPTEVGLETQYF	TGCGCCAGCAGAGCTAGGCCGACAGAAGTAGGTCTAGAGACCCAGTACTTC
TRBV20-1	TRBD2	NA	TRBJ2-3	CSATPGLAGTTDTQYF	TGCAGTGCCACACCGGGACTAGCGGGAACCACAGATACGCAGTATTTT
TRBV7-9	TRBD1	NA	TRBJ1-6	CASSSGTGGVNSPLHF	TGTGCCAGCAGCTCCGGGACAGGGGGGGTGAATTCACCCCTCCACTTT
TRBV7-9	NA	NA	TRBJ1-3	CASSLIVGNTIYF	TGTGCCAGCAGCTTAATAGTTGGAAACACCATATATTTT
TRBV20-1	TRBD2	NA	TRBJ2-2	CSARETSGSNTGELFF	TGCAGTGCTAGAGAGACTAGCGGTTCGAACACCGGGGAGCTGTTTTTT
TRBV7-2	NA	many	TRBJ1-2	CASSLEQYYGYTF	TGTGCCAGCAGCTTGGAACAGTACTATGGCTACACCTTC
TRBV7-2	NA	few	TRBJ2-5	CASSGAGAPTETQYF	TGTGCCAGCAGCGGGGCGGGGGCCCCCACGGAGACCCAGTACTTC
TRBV19	TRBD2	NA	TRBJ2-1	CASSIKSNGRGGLVEQFF	TGTGCCAGTAGTATCAAGAGCAATGGACGGGGGGGCCTTGTCGAGCAGTTCTTC
TRBV7-6	TRBD1	NA	TRBJ1-2	CASSSGTGELMGGYTF	TGTGCCAGCAGCTCCGGGACAGGGGAGCTGATGGGTGGCTACACCTTC
TRBV20-1	NA	NA	TRBJ2-1	CSFPRADSYNEQFF	TGCAGTTTCCCAAGAGCGGACTCCTACAATGAGCAGTTCTTC
TRBV7-9	NA	few	TRBJ2-7	CASSPPGWGEGYF	TGTGCCAGCAGCCCCCCCGGTTGGGGAGAGGGGTACTTC
TRBV29-1	TRBD1	NA	TRBJ2-1	CSVIGGLNRNEQFF	TGCAGCGTGATAGGGGGCCTCAATCGCAATGAGCAGTTCTTC
TRBV5-5	NA	few	TRBJ2-1	CASSSSGLEQFF	TGTGCCAGCAGCTCGAGCGGACTAGAGCAGTTCTTC
TRBV11-2	NA	NA	TRBJ1-1	CASSKLGVQANTEAFF	TGTGCCAGCAGTAAACTGGGGGTCCAAGCCAACACTGAAGCTTTCTTT
TRBV7-9	NA	few	TRBJ2-1	CASRTFRGRPNEQFF	TGTGCCAGCAGAACTTTCCGGGGCCGGCCCAATGAGCAGTTCTTC
TRBV6-2/TRBV6-3	TRBD1	NA	TRBJ1-1	CASSSLQDRGRNTEAFF	TGTGCCAGCAGTTCGCTGCAGGACAGGGGGCGGAACACTGAAGCTTTCTTT
TRBV10-3	NA	few	TRBJ2-1	CASGSQGSYNEQFF	TGTGCCTCCGGATCCCAGGGGTCCTACAATGAGCAGTTCTTC
TRBV6-1	TRBD1	NA	TRBJ1-2	CASSEGQRMGYTF	TGTGCCAGCAGTGAGGGACAGCGAATGGGCTACACCTTC
TRBV28	NA	NA	TRBJ2-7	CASSFPDRGGGYEQYF	TGTGCCAGCAGTTTCCCTGATAGAGGAGGGGGCTACGAGCAGTACTTC
TRBV5-3	NA	few	TRBJ1-6	CASRQEGSYNSPLHF	TGTGCCAGCCGCCAGGAAGGCTCCTATAATTCACCCCTCCACTTT
TRBV19	NA	once	TRBJ1-1	CASSFRAPGTEAFF	TGTGCCAGTAGTTTCCGGGCCCCAGGGACTGAAGCTTTCTTT
TRBV5-4	TRBD2	few	TRBJ2-1	CASMSGGGSSQFF	TGTGCCAGCATGTCAGGCGGGGGTTCATCCCAGTTCTTC
TRBV7-2	TRBD2	many	TRBJ2-7	CASSTRASGSSYEQYF	TGTGCCAGCAGCACTCGTGCTAGCGGTAGCTCCTACGAGCAGTACTTC
TRBV10-3	NA	few	TRBJ1-6	CAISERGNSPLHF	TGTGCCATCAGTGAGAGGGGGAATTCACCCCTCCACTTT
TRBV12-3/TRBV12-4	NA	NA	TRBJ2-5	CASSHVRVRQETQYF	TGTGCCAGCAGCCACGTCAGGGTCCGCCAAGAGACCCAGTACTTC
TRBV23-1	TRBD1	NA	TRBJ2-1	CASSQSSRGHYYNEQFF	TGCGCCAGCAGTCAATCTTCCAGGGGGCATTACTACAATGAGCAGTTCTTC
TRBV19	NA	few	TRBJ2-4	CASSIDPSALLGAKNIQYF	TGTGCCAGTAGTATAGATCCCTCGGCCCTTCTGGGGGCCAAAAACATTCAGTACTTC
TRBV7-2	NA	NA	TRBJ1-3	CATRRGPVSNTIYF	TGTGCCACAAGACGGGGGCCGGTATCGAACACCATATATTTT
TRBV6-1	NA	NA	TRBJ2-1	CASSEVFYNEQFF	TGTGCCAGCAGTGAAGTTTTTTACAATGAGCAGTTCTTC
TRBV2	NA	NA	TRBJ1-2	CASSPQTPRLQGYTF	TGTGCCAGCAGTCCTCAAACCCCCCGGTTGCAGGGCTACACCTTC
TRBV7-8	NA	NA	TRBJ2-5	CASSPTRGPSGETQYF	TGTGCCAGCAGCCCTACACGAGGTCCGTCGGGAGAGACCCAGTACTTC
TRBV9	NA	NA	TRBJ2-3	CASSTSGRLGGDTQYF	TGTGCCAGCAGCACATCCGGACGGCTCGGGGGAGATACGCAGTATTTT
TRBV27	NA	NA	TRBJ2-2	CASSWSGSSTGELFF	TGTGCCAGCAGTTGGTCCGGGAGTTCCACCGGGGAGCTGTTTTTT
TRBV2	NA	NA	TRBJ1-6	CASSGRTVPGSPLHF	TGTGCCAGCAGTGGAAGGACAGTCCCGGGTTCACCCCTCCACTTT
TRBV7-4	TRBD2	many	TRBJ2-1	CASSSPPILAHLSNEQFF	TGTGCCAGCAGCTCCCCCCCGATACTAGCGCACCTAAGCAATGAGCAGTTCTTC
TRBV7-2	NA	many	TRBJ1-2	CASSLNINYGYTF	TGTGCCAGCAGCTTAAACATTAACTATGGCTACACCTTC
TRBV7-6	TRBD1	few	TRBJ2-5	CASSLAWGTGAEGTQYF	TGTGCCAGCAGCTTAGCGTGGGGGACAGGGGCTGAGGGGACCCAGTACTTC
TRBV18	NA	NA	TRBJ2-3	CASSKGVGDTQYF	TGTGCCAGCTCGAAGGGGGTTGGAGATACGCAGTATTTT
TRBV2	TRBD1	NA	TRBJ1-2	CASTRGQGVYGYTF	TGTGCCAGCACCCGGGGACAGGGAGTGTATGGCTACACCTTC
TRBV10-3	NA	NA	TRBJ2-5	CAIRPGPEEETQYF	TGTGCCATCAGGCCCGGGCCAGAGGAAGAGACCCAGTACTTC
TRBV7-2	TRBD1	many	TRBJ2-3	CASSSQGAADTQYF	TGTGCCAGCAGCTCCCAGGGGGCCGCAGATACGCAGTATTTT
TRBV20-1	NA	NA	TRBJ1-6	CSARGAGVNSPLHF	TGCAGTGCTAGAGGTGCAGGGGTGAATTCACCCCTCCACTTT
TRBV6-1	TRBD1	NA	TRBJ2-5	CASSEPGTALETQYF	TGTGCCAGCAGTGAACCCGGGACAGCCTTGGAGACCCAGTACTTC
TRBV6-2/TRBV6-3	NA	few	TRBJ2-3	CASSPSSSQDTQYF	TGTGCCAGCAGTCCTTCTAGTTCCCAAGATACGCAGTATTTT